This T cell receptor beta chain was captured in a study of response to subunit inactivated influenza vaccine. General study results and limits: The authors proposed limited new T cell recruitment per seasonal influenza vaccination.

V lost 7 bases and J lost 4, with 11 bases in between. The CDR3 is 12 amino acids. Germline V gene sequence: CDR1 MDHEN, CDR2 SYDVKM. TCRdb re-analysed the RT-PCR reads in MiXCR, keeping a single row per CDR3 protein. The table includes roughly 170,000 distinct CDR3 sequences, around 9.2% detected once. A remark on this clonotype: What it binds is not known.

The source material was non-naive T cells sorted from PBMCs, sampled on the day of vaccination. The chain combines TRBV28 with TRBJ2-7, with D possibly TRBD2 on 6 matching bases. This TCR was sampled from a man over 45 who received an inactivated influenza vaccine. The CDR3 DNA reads TGTGCCAGCATGGGGGGATTTTACGAGCAGTACTTC. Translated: CASMGGFYEQYF.